The clone carrying this T cell receptor (beta chain) occurred once. V lost 2 bases and J 3 bases, leaving 15 bases between the germline ends. Germline lookup yields CDR1 SGHRS and CDR2 YFSETQ. CDR3 length: 17 amino acids. This record belongs to a study of shared T cell receptors in the human thymus. Clones were sequenced by immunoSEQ multiplex PCR, and TCRdb holds only the in-frame ones, with some missing. The sample holds 650,000 to 950,000 clones; over 75% are singletons and the top ten take over 0.008%. The sample was also linked to a second study, of human thymus T cells. That source reports: Having corrective surgery for congenital heart defects, healthy Finnish infants were the ones who donated. The study used thymus tissue resected during corrective heart surgery. V and J genes seemed to be used with bias in thymic and blood repertoires. Related research reported highly overlapping thymic repertoires among unrelated individuals.

The chain combines TRBV5-1 with TRBJ1-6, with D maybe TRBD1 (6 bases). Sequenced input: thymocytes. The TCR comes from a girl under three years old with a congenital heart defect. In nucleotides, the CDR3 is TGCGCCAGCAGCTTTAGGGGGAATGACCTCTATAATTCACCCCTCCACTTT. It yields the protein CASSFRGNDLYNSPLHF.